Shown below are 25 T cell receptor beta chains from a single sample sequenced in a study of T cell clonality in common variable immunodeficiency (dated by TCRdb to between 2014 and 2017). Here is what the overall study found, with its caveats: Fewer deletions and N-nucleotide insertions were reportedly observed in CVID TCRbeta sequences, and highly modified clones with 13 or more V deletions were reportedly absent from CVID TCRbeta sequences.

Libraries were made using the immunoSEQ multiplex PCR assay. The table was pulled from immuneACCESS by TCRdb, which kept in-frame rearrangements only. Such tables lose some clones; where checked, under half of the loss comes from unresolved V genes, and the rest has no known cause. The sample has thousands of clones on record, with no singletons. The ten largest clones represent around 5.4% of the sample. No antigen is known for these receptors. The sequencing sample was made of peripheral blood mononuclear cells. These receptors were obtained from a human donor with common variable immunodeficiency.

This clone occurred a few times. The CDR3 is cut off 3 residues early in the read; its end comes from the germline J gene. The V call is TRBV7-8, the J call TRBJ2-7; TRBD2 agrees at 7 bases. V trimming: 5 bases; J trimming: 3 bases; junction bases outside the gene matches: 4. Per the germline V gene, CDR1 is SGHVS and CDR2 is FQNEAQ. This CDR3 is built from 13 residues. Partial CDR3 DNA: TGTGCCAGCAGCCGCGGGGGAAACTACGAG. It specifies CASSRGGNYE. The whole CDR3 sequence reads CASSRGGNYEQYF.

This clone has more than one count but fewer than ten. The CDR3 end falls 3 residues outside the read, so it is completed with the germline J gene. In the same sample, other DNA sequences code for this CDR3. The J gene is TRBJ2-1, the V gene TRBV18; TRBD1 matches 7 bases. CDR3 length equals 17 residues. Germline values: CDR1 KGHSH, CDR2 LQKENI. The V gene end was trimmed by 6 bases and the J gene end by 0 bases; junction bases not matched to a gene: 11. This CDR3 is CASSPRRQGSSYNEQFF. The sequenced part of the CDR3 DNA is TGTGCCAGCTCCCCCCGCCGACAGGGCAGCTCCTACAATGAG.

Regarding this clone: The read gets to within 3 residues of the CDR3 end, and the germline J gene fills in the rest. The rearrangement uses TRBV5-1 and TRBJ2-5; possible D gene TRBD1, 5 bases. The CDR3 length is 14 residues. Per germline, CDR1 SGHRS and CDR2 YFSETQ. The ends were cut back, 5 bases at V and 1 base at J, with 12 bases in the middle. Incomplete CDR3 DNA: TGCGCCAGCAGTCAGGCAGGGCTCCAAGAGACC. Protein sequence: CASSQAGLQET. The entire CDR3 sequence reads CASSQAGLQETQYF.

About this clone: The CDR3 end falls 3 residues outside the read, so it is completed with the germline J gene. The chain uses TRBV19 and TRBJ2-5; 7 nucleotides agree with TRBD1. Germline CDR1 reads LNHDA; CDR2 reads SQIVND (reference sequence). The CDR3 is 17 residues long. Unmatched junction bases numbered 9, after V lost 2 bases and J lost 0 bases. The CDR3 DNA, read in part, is TGTGCCAGTAGTATACTGAGAGGGGGCACGTACCAAGAGACC. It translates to CASSILRGGTYQET. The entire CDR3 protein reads CASSILRGGTYQETQYF.

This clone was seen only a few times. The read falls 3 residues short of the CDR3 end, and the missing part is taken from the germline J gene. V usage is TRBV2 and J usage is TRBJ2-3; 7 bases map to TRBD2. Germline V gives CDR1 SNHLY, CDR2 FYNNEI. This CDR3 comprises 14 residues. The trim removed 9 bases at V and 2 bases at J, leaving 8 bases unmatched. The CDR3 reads CASTSDPSTDTQYF. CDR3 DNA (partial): TGTGCCAGTACTAGCGATCCTTCCACAGATACG.

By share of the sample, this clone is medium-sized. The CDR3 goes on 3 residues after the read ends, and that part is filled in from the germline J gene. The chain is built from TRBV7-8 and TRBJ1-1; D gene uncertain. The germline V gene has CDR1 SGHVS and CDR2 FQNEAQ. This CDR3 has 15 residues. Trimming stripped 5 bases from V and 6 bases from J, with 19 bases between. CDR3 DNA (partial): TGTGCCAGCAGCCCTCGCCCGCCCCGGAGCGCTGAA. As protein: CASSPRPPRSAE. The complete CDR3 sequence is CASSPRPPRSAEAFF.

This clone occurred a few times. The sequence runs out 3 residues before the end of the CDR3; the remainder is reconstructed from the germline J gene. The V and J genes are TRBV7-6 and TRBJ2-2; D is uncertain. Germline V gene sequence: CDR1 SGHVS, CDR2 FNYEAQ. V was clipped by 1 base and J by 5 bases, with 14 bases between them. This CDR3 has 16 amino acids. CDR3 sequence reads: CASSLDIASRTGELFF. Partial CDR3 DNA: TGTGCCAGCAGCTTAGATATTGCATCGCGGACCGGGGAG. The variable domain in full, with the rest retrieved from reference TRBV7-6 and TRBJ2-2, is GAGVSQSPRYKVTKRGQDVALRCDPISGHVSLYWYRQALGQGPEFLTYFNYEAQQDKSGLPNDRFSAERPEGSISTLTIQRTEQRDSAMYRCASSLDIASRTGELFFGEGSRLTVL.

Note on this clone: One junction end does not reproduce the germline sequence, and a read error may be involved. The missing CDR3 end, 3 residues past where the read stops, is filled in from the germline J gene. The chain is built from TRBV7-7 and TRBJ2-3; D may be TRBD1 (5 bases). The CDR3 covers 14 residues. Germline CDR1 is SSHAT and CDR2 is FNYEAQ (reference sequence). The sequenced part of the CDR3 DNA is TGTGCTAGCAGCTTAGCCTCCAGGGTTGATACG. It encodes CASSLASRVDT. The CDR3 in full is CASSLASRVDTQYF.

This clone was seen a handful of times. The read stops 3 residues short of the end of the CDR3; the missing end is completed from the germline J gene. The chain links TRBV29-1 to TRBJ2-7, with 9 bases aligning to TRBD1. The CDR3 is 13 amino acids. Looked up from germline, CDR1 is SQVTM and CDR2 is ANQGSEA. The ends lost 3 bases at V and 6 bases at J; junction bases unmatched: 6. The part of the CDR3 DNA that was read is TGCAGCGTTGATTTGACAGGGGGTGGCGAG. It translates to CSVDLTGGGE. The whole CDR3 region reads CSVDLTGGGEQYF.

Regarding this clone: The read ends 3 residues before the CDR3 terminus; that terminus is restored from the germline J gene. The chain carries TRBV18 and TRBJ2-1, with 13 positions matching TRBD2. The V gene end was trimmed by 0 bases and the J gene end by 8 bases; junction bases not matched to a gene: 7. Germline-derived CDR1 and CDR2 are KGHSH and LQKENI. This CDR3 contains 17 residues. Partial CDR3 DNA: TGTGCCAGCTCACCACCTTCCGGGACTAGCGGGATTTATGAG. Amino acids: CASSPPSGTSGIYE. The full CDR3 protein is CASSPPSGTSGIYEQFF.

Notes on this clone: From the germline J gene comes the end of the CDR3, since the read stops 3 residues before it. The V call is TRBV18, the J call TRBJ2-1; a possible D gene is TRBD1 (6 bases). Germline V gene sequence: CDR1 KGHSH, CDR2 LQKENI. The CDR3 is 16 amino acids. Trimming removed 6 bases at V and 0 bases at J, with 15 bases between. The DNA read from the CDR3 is TGTGCCAGCTCCCCGACACGGGACATCTCCTACAATGAG. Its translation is CASSPTRDISYNE. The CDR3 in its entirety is CASSPTRDISYNEQFF.

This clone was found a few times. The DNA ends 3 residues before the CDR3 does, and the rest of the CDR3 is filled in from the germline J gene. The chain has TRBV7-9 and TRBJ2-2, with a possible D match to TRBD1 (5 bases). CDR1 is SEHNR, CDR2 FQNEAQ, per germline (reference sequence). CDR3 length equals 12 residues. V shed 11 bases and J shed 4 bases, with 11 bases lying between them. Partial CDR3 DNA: TGTGCCTCGACCAGGGCCACCGGGGAG. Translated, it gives CASTRATGE. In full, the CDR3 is CASTRATGELFF.

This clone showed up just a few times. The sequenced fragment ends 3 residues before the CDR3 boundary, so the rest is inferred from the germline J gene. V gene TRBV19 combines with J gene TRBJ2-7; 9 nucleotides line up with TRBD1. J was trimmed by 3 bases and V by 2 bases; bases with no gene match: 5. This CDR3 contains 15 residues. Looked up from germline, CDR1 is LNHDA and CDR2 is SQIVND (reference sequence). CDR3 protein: CASSIFSGQGYEQYF. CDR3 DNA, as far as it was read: TGTGCCAGTAGTATATTTTCGGGACAGGGCTACGAG.

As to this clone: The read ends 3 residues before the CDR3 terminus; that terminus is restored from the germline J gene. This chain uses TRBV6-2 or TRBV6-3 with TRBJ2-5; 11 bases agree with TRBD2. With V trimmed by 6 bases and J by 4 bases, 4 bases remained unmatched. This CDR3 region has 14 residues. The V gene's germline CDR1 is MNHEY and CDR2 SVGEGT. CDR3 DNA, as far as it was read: TGTGCCAGCAGAACTAGCGGGAGAGGAGAGACC. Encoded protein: CASRTSGRGET. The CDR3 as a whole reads CASRTSGRGETQYF.

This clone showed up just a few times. The sequenced part of the CDR3 DNA is TGTGCCAGCAGCCCCACAGGGGGAAACGAAAACACC. Translated, it gives CASSPTGGNENT. The full CDR3 protein reads CASSPTGGNENTIYF. The gene calls are TRBV7-9 and TRBJ1-3; TRBD1 agrees at 8 bases. Read coverage stops 3 residues before the CDR3 terminus; the germline J gene supplies the remainder. Losses at the gene ends were 5 bases for V and 6 bases for J; bases not matched to a gene: 9. Germline CDR1 is SEHNR and CDR2 is FQNEAQ (reference sequence). This CDR3 spans 15 amino acids.

This CDR3 is CASSTGPNYEQYF. The covered CDR3 bases are TGTGCCAGTAGTACAGGGCCGAACTACGAG. The rearrangement links TRBV19 to TRBJ2-7; TRBD1 might be the D (5 bases). The read halts 3 residues ahead of the CDR3 end, with the missing end drawn from the germline J gene. Germline CDR1 and CDR2: LNHDA and SQIVND (reference sequence). V lost 4 bases and J 3 bases, leaving 10 bases between the germline ends. The CDR3 consists of 13 residues.

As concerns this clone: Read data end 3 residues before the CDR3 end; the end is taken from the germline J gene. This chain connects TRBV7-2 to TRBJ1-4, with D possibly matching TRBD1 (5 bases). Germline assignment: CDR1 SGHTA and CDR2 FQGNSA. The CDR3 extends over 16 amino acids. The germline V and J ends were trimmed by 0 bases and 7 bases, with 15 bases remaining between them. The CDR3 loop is CASSLAHGGEVEKLFF. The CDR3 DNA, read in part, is TGTGCCAGCAGCTTAGCACATGGGGGGGAGGTTGAAAAA.

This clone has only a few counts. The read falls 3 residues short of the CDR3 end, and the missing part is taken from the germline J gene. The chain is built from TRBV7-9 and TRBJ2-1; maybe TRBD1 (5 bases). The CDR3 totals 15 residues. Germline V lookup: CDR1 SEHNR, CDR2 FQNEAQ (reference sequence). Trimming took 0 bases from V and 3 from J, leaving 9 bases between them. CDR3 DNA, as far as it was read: TGTGCCAGCAGCTTAGCAGGGGCCGGCTACAATGAG. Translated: CASSLAGAGYNE. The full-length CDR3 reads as CASSLAGAGYNEQFF.

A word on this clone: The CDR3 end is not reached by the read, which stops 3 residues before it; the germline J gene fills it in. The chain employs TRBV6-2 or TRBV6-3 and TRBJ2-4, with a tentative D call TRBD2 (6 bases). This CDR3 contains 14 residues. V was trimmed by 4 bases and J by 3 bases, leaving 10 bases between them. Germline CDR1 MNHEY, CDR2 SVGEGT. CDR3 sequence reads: CASSSSVGKNIQYF. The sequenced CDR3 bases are TGTGCCAGCAGTTCTAGCGTGGGCAAAAACATT.

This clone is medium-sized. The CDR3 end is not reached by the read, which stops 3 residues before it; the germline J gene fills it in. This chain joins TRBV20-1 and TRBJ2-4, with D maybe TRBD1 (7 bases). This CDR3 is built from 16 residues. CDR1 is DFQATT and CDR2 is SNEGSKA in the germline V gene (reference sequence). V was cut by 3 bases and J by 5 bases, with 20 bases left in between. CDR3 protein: CSASGGLGQVQNIQYF. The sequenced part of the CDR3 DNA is TGCAGTGCTAGCGGGGGCCTCGGACAGGTCCAAAACATT.

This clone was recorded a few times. CDR3 sequence: CASSLVMLQTTNYGYTF. CDR3 DNA (partial): TGTGCCAGCAGCTTAGTCATGCTGCAGACTACTAACTATGGC. This rearrangement joins TRBV7-8 to TRBJ1-2; D not resolved. The read ends 3 residues shy of where the CDR3 ends; the end is completed using the germline J gene. Trimming removed 1 base from V and 0 bases from J, with 15 bases in between. CDR3 length equals 17 residues. Per germline, CDR1 SGHVS and CDR2 FQNEAQ.

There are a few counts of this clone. CDR3 loop: CASSLMGQGSYNEQFF. Incomplete CDR3 DNA: TGTGCCAGCTCACTAATGGGACAGGGGTCCTACAATGAG. The chain joins TRBV18 to TRBJ2-1; TRBD1 aligns across 10 bases. The read ends 3 residues before the CDR3 terminus; that terminus is restored from the germline J gene. V was clipped by 4 bases and J by 1 base; unmatched bases: 4. The CDR3 spans 16 residues. Germline V gene lookup returns CDR1 KGHSH and CDR2 LQKENI.

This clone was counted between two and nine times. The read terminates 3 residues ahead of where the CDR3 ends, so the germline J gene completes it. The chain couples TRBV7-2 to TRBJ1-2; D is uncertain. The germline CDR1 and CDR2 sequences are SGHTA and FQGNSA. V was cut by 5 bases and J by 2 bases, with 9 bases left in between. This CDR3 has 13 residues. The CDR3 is CASSPRENYGYTF. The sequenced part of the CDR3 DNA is TGTGCCAGCAGCCCGCGGGAGAACTATGGC.

The sequenced CDR3 bases are TGTGCCAGTAGTAGGGTTAGCGGGCGAACAGATACG. Encoded protein: CASSRVSGRTDT. The full CDR3 protein is CASSRVSGRTDTQYF. The chain recombines TRBV19 with TRBJ2-3, with TRBD2 matching over 7 bases. The read halts 3 residues ahead of the CDR3 end, with the missing end drawn from the germline J gene. Germline loops: CDR1 LNHDA, CDR2 SQIVND (reference sequence). The CDR3 consists of 15 residues. Unmatched junction bases numbered 7, after V lost 4 bases and J lost 3 bases.

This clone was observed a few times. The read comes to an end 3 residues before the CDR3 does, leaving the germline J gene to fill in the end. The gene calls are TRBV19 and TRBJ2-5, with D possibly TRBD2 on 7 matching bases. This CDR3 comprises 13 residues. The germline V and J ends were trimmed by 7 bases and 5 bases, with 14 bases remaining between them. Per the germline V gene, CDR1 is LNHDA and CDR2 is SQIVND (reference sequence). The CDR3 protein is CASIAPGGETQYF. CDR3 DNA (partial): TGTGCCAGTATAGCCCCGGGGGGCGAGACC.